The source of this T cell receptor (beta chain) is a study of shared clonotypes between healthy human individuals. The overall study: CD4 naive and memory got three plates each, CD8 naive two, CD8 memory one. General study results and limits: Inspection by rarefaction showed sorted-subset sequencing to be incomplete despite large depth.

Trimming cost V 0 bases and J 3 bases, with 9 bases left between them. The CDR3 has 14 residues. Per the germline V gene, CDR1 is MGHRA and CDR2 is YSYEKL. In regard to this clone: Its matching antigen is unknown.

For every subset, genomic DNA was evenly distributed across several immunoSEQ plates. Per the original methods: In the immunoSEQ data, sequences were junction-only and lacked quality scores, so filtering differed. Assay used: immunoSEQ multiplex PCR; TCRdb lists only in-frame clones, some missing. V, J and clone size reflect that table, while D and trimming were determined from the DNA. Of about 2 million clones in the sample, less than 95% were seen once. Selected positively for CCR7 and CD45RO-negative, naive CD8 cells excluded terminally differentiated effector memory CD45RA+ cells. Sequencing was done on a sample of naive CD8+ T cells sorted from blood. The gene calls are TRBV4-1 and TRBJ2-7; no clear D. The sequence came from a man aged 18 to 30 in good health. CDR3 nucleotides: TGCGCCAGCAGCCAAGATTACACCGACTACGAGCAGTACTTC. Encoded protein: CASSQDYTDYEQYF.